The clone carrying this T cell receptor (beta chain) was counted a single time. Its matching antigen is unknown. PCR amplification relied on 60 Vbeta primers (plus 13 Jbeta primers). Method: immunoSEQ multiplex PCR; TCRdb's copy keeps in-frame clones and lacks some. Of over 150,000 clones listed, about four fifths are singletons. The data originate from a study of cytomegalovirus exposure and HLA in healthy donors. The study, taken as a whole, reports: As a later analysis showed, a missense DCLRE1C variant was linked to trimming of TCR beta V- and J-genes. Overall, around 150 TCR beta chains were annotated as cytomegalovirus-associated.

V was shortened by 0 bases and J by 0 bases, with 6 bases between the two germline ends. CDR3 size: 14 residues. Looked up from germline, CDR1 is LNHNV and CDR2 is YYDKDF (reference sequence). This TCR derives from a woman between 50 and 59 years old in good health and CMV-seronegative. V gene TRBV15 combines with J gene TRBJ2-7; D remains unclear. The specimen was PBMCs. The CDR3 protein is CATSRDAGSYEQYF. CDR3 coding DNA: TGTGCCACCAGCAGAGATGCAGGCTCCTACGAGCAGTACTTC.